This T cell receptor beta chain appears in the sequencing data of a study of identical twins. Findings and caveats of the study: Conclusions were based on cross-sectional statistical analysis, without following the same donors.

A template switching step contributed a universal primer site, while unique molecular identifiers were present in the cDNA. TCRdb reprocessed the 5' RACE reads via MiXCR and lists one record per CDR3 protein. Among roughly 500,000 distinct CDR3 sequences listed, 22% were seen once. This clonotype showed up many times. The antigen remains unidentified. From germline, CDR1 is SNHLY and CDR2 FYNNEI. CDR3 length: 10 amino acids. Trimming cost V 8 bases and J 7 bases, with 8 bases left between them. Another study also made use of these data, one on T cells expressing NK-cell markers. From that report: There were seven HCMV-seropositive donors and one seronegative donor among the eight sequenced.

This TCR came from a woman between 18 and 30 years old in good health. Sequencing was carried out using CD4+ T cells sorted from blood. The chain has TRBV2 and TRBJ2-5; D possibly corresponds to TRBD2 (6 bases). CDR3 nucleotides: TGTGCCAGCGGGGGGACGACCCAGTACTTC. Translated: CASGGTTQYF.